This T cell receptor (beta chain) emerged from a study of cytomegalovirus exposure and HLA in healthy donors. General study points: Associated with cytomegalovirus, according to the listing, were 164 TCR beta chains. Relative to the approximately 630-donor mean, N-insertions were reportedly fewer in an Asian-associated ancestry cluster in a later analysis.

Germline values: CDR1 LGHNA, CDR2 YNFKEQ. This CDR3 region has 16 residues. V was clipped by 0 bases and J by 0 bases, with 11 bases between them. PCR used 60 Vbeta primers and 13 Jbeta primers. Profiling relied on immunoSEQ multiplex PCR, and the TCRdb table lists in-frame clones only, not all of them. The table records about 190,000 clones, 65% to 80% of them present only once. With respect to this clone: The target antigen is unknown.

The receptor comes from a woman aged 35 to 49 in good health and CMV-seronegative. The specimen sequenced was PBMCs. V gene TRBV4-2 combines with J gene TRBJ2-5, with a possible D match to TRBD2 (6 bases). This chain's CDR3 is CASSQDWRGNQETQYF. The CDR3 coding sequence is TGTGCCAGCAGCCAAGATTGGAGGGGTAACCAAGAGACCCAGTACTTC.